The 7 T cell receptor beta chains in this list originate from one sample, sequenced in a study of T cells in Graves' hyperthyroidism and ophthalmopathy. The source material, RNA transcripts, was used to amplify TCR beta CDR3 regions. Using the HTBI primer set, a first-round RT-PCR was run on the TCR CDR3. One entry per CDR3 protein, called by TCRdb with MiXCR from the multiplex PCR reads. The table lists over 400,000 distinct CDR3 sequences, under 25% of them singletons. The sample taken for sequencing was blood. These receptors were collected from a woman between 65 and 79 years old with Graves' ophthalmopathy.

This clonotype was counted many times. This chain connects TRBV11-3 to TRBJ2-1; 9 nucleotides align to TRBD2. The CDR3 runs 14 residues. The ends lost 1 base at V and 5 bases at J; junction bases unmatched: 0. Germline V CDR1 and CDR2: SGHNT, YENEEA. The CDR3: CASSLVAGDNEQFF. In DNA form, the CDR3 reads TGTGCCAGCAGCTTAGTAGCGGGAGACAATGAGCAGTTCTTC. Variable domain in full (rest from reference TRBV11-3 and TRBJ2-1): EAGVVQSPRYKIIEKKQPVAFWCNPISGHNTLYWYLQNLGQGPELLIRYENEEAVDDSQLPKDRFSAERLKGVDSTLKIQPAELGDSAVYLCASSLVAGDNEQFFGPGTRLTVL.

The V and J genes are TRBV20-1 and TRBJ2-1; D unclear. Germline CDR1 is DFQATT and CDR2 is SNEGSKA (reference sequence). The CDR3 has 14 residues. V was pared by 0 bases and J by 6 bases, with 12 bases between. CDR3 DNA: TGCAGTGCTAGAGATGCGGCGGCCTCCAATGAGCAGTTCTTC. It encodes CSARDAAASNEQFF.

There are many counts of this clonotype. This rearrangement joins TRBV28 to TRBJ1-2; D is unresolved. Germline V gene lookup returns CDR1 MDHEN and CDR2 SYDVKM. The CDR3 totals 17 residues. V was cut by 5 bases and J by 0 bases, with 19 bases left in between. In nucleotides, the CDR3 is TGTGCCAGCAGTACACCGGCTGCGGCACGCTCTAACTATGGCTACACCTTC. Amino acid sequence: CASSTPAAARSNYGYTF.

This clonotype showed up just a few times. V is TRBV6-2 or TRBV6-3 and J is TRBJ2-1, with D possibly TRBD1 on 5 matching bases. The V gene's germline CDR1 is MNHEY and CDR2 SVGEGT. V was trimmed by 5 bases and J by 7 bases, leaving 24 bases between them. The CDR3 is 17 residues long. The CDR3 DNA sequence: TGTGCCAGCAGTCACGCAGGGCCGGATCCATACGGGAATGAGCAGTTCTTC. Protein sequence: CASSHAGPDPYGNEQFF.

This clonotype was picked up many times. The rearrangement links TRBV5-1 to TRBJ2-7; unclear D gene. V was trimmed by 0 bases and J by 1 base, leaving 8 bases between them. CDR3 length equals 14 residues. Germline V gene sequence: CDR1 SGHRS, CDR2 YFSETQ. CDR3 DNA: TGCGCCAGCAGCTTGGCTGTCGTGTCCTACGAGCAGTACTTC. Residues: CASSLAVVSYEQYF.

This clonotype has only a few counts. The chain has TRBV20-1 and TRBJ2-1, with 10 bases matching TRBD2. The CDR3 consists of 15 residues. V lost 5 bases and J lost 5; bases outside the gene matches: 9. Per the germline V gene, CDR1 is DFQATT and CDR2 is SNEGSKA (reference sequence). The CDR3 region is CSAGGRAGGHNEQFF. The CDR3 coding sequence is TGCAGTGCTGGGGGGAGAGCGGGAGGGCACAATGAGCAGTTCTTC.

The J gene is TRBJ2-7, the V gene TRBV11-2; D perhaps matches TRBD1 (5 bases). Trimming shortened V by 5 bases and J by 6 bases, and 23 bases separated the two germline ends. There are 16 residues in the CDR3. The germline V gene encodes CDR1 SGHAT and CDR2 FQNNGV. The CDR3 sequence: CASSPSAPDRYFEQYF. The CDR3 DNA is TGTGCCAGCAGCCCATCAGCCCCCGACAGATATTTCGAGCAGTACTTC.